This is a list of T cell receptor beta chains from one sample in a study of shared clonotypes between healthy human individuals. This table comes from immunoSEQ multiplex PCR, and its TCRdb copy is limited to in-frame clones, with some not included. The sample has about 1,900,000 clones, roughly 95% seen once. The sequencing sample was made of naive CD8+ T cells sorted from blood. These receptors were taken from a man aged 18 to 30 in good health. Both conserved end residues are part of each CDR3. The order of the fields is V gene, D gene, J gene, clone size, CDR3 DNA, CDR3 protein. A D gene is named only where the DNA matches it firmly. Not all rows give a size; the values are once, few, many and, for expanded clones, a class.

TRBV4-3	TRBD2	TRBJ2-1	NA	TGCGCCAGCAGCCAAGACCCCCCTTTGACTAGCGGCCTCTACAATGAGCAGTTCTTC	CASSQDPPLTSGLYNEQFF
TRBV6-5	NA	TRBJ1-6	NA	TGTGCCAGCAGTTACTCGCCCGGGGTAGACTCACCCCTCCACTTT	CASSYSPGVDSPLHF
TRBV27	NA	TRBJ1-2	NA	TGTGCCAGCAGCCCCAGGGAGTCTTTGGTCTACTATGGCTACACCTTC	CASSPRESLVYYGYTF
TRBV6-5	NA	TRBJ2-2	NA	TGTGCCAGCAGTTACTCAGGCGGTGGCGGGGAGCTGTTTTTT	CASSYSGGGGELFF
TRBV6-1	NA	TRBJ2-7	NA	TGTGCCAGCAGTGAAGGTTGGGGGCTGGACGAGCAGTACTTC	CASSEGWGLDEQYF
TRBV7-2	TRBD1	TRBJ2-2	NA	TGTGCCAGCAGCTTACCTCGGACAGGGATGACCGGGGAGCTGTTTTTT	CASSLPRTGMTGELFF
TRBV6-6	NA	TRBJ2-7	NA	TGTGCCAGCAGTTACGACAGTCCGGCCTACTACGAGCAGTACTTC	CASSYDSPAYYEQYF
TRBV30	NA	TRBJ2-7	once	TGTGCCTGGAGTGTACTAGACAGAAACCCCTACGAGCAGTACTTC	CAWSVLDRNPYEQYF
TRBV29-1	TRBD1	TRBJ2-3	once	TGCAGCGTCGTCGGACAGGCAGATACGCAGTATTTT	CSVVGQADTQYF
TRBV11-2	NA	TRBJ1-1	NA	TGTGCCAGCAGCTTAGGGTGGACAGTGAACACTGAAGCTTTCTTT	CASSLGWTVNTEAFF
TRBV30	NA	TRBJ2-2	NA	TGTGCCTGGGGCAGGGGTGCGAACACCGGGGAGCTGTTTTTT	CAWGRGANTGELFF
TRBV7-9	NA	TRBJ2-3	NA	TGTGCCAGCAGCCAATCACAGACCTACACAGATACGCAGTATTTT	CASSQSQTYTDTQYF
TRBV5-5	TRBD1	TRBJ2-7	NA	TGTGCCAGCAGTCCTGGACAGGGGGATTACTACGAGCAGTACTTC	CASSPGQGDYYEQYF
TRBV5-4	NA	TRBJ1-2	NA	TGTGCCAGCAGCTTGGATGGGGGACCCTATGGCTACACCTTC	CASSLDGGPYGYTF
TRBV7-9	TRBD2	TRBJ2-7	NA	TGTGCCAGCAGCTTAGGAGCGGGAGTTTACGAGCAGTACTTC	CASSLGAGVYEQYF
TRBV28	TRBD1	TRBJ2-2	NA	TGTGCCAGCAGTTTGACAGGGTGGACCGGGGAGCTGTTTTTT	CASSLTGWTGELFF
TRBV9	TRBD1	TRBJ1-4	NA	TGTGCCAGCAGCGTCGGGACAGGGAATGAAAAACTGTTTTTT	CASSVGTGNEKLFF
TRBV29-1	TRBD2	TRBJ2-7	NA	TGCAGCGTCGCTGGGGGGGGCTACGAGCAGTACTTC	CSVAGGGYEQYF
TRBV10-3	NA	TRBJ2-7	once	TGTGCCATCAGTGAGTCGGTGAAATACGAGCAGTACTTC	CAISESVKYEQYF
TRBV29-1	NA	TRBJ1-3	NA	TGCAGCGTGTCCGAGTCCGGAAACACCATATATTTT	CSVSESGNTIYF
TRBV11-2	NA	TRBJ2-3	NA	TGTGCCAGCAGCCCGACGGCGCAGCTTAGCACAGATACGCAGTATTTT	CASSPTAQLSTDTQYF
TRBV6-5	NA	TRBJ2-2	once	TGTGCCAGCAGGGGACTCCAGGGGGCCGGGGAGCTGTTTTTT	CASRGLQGAGELFF
TRBV12-5	NA	TRBJ1-1	NA	TGTGCTAGTGGTTTGGACCTAGGCACTGAAGCTTTCTTT	CASGLDLGTEAFF
TRBV5-4	TRBD1	TRBJ2-7	NA	TGTGCCAGCAGCGCGGGACAGGGGTCCTACGAGCAGTACTTC	CASSAGQGSYEQYF
TRBV6-5	TRBD1	TRBJ2-4	NA	TGTGCCAGCAGTTCCGACGACAGGGGAAACATTCAGTACTTC	CASSSDDRGNIQYF
TRBV29-1	NA	TRBJ2-7	few	TGCAGCGTTGGCGAATACGAGCAGTACTTC	CSVGEYEQYF
TRBV21-1	NA	TRBJ1-2	NA	TGTGCCAGCAGCAAAGCGGGGCCCTATGGCTACACCTTC	CASSKAGPYGYTF
TRBV10-2	NA	TRBJ2-5	once	TGCGCCAGCAGTGATACAGGGTACCAAGAGACCCAGTACTTC	CASSDTGYQETQYF
TRBV6-5	NA	TRBJ2-1	NA	TGTGCCAGCAGACGAGGGTCTACTAGATACAATGAGCAGTTCTTC	CASRRGSTRYNEQFF
TRBV9	NA	TRBJ1-1	NA	TGTGCCAGCAGCGAAGAGGTTGGGGAAGCTTTCTTT	CASSEEVGEAFF
TRBV6-1	TRBD2	TRBJ2-7	NA	TGTGCCAGCAGTGAGGGACTAGCGGGGACCTCCTACGAGCAGTACTTC	CASSEGLAGTSYEQYF
TRBV2	NA	TRBJ2-7	once	TGTGCCAGCAAGCCTGAGCCCGGGAACGATCCTGAGCAGTACTTC	CASKPEPGNDPEQYF
TRBV13	NA	TRBJ2-5	NA	TGTGCCAGCAGCTTTGGCAATGGGGACCAGTACTTC	CASSFGNGDQYF
TRBV2	NA	TRBJ1-1	NA	TGTGCCAGCAGTGAAAGCGTAGCGGGTACTGAAGCTTTCTTT	CASSESVAGTEAFF
TRBV9	NA	TRBJ1-4	NA	TGTGCCAGCAGCGTAGCAGGGTCAGAGGAAAAACTGTTTTTT	CASSVAGSEEKLFF
TRBV14	NA	TRBJ2-7	NA	TGTGCCAGCAGCCATACTGTGACGGGCGAGCAGTACTTC	CASSHTVTGEQYF
TRBV6-1	NA	TRBJ2-7	NA	TGTGCCAGCAGTGAGTGGGGTTCCTACGAGCAGTACTTC	CASSEWGSYEQYF
TRBV13	NA	TRBJ2-7	NA	TGTGCCAGCAGGGGAAGTACTGGGGAGCAGTACTTC	CASRGSTGEQYF
TRBV4-3	NA	TRBJ2-7	NA	TGCGCCAGCAGCCAAGATCGGGGGAGGATCTACGAGCAGTACTTC	CASSQDRGRIYEQYF
TRBV6-1	TRBD2	TRBJ2-5	NA	TGTGCCAGCAGTGAAGCGCGGGGGACTAGCGTAGTTTGGGAGACCCAGTACTTC	CASSEARGTSVVWETQYF
TRBV9	TRBD1	TRBJ1-2	NA	TGTGCCAGCAGCGTTTCCAAGACAGGGGGCGACTATGGCTACACCTTC	CASSVSKTGGDYGYTF
TRBV4-3	TRBD2	TRBJ2-7	NA	TGCGCCAGCAGCCAAGAGGGGACTAGCGGGGTGGTTTCCTACGAGCAGTACTTC	CASSQEGTSGVVSYEQYF